This TCR beta chain was sequenced for a study of blood T cell repertoires in COVID-19. The overall study: Cohort 3 donors counted as recovered after two negative PCRs, clearance, or resolved symptoms.

Participant age was about 18 to 95 years, and participants resided in 24 US areas. In the authors' workflow: Reference gene primers were amplified, and this amplification served to estimate nucleated cell counts. TCRdb's copy holds only in-frame clones and misses some; the assay was immunoSEQ multiplex PCR. V and J calls and clone size are those listed in that table; D and trimming were worked out from the DNA. The sample includes hundreds of thousands of clones, 88% seen only once; the top ten take under 2.5%. Per the germline V gene, CDR1 is MNHEY and CDR2 is SVGAGI. CDR3 length: 14 residues. The V gene end was trimmed by 7 bases and the J gene end by 0 bases; junction bases not matched to a gene: 4.

V and J are TRBV6-5 and TRBJ2-3; TRBD1 agrees at 7 bases. The receptor was isolated from a woman aged 55-70 years in a cohort exposed to, infected with or recovered from COVID-19 (not recorded which). The sample comprised PBMCs or T cells enriched from blood (not recorded which). This chain's CDR3 is CASKTGESTDTQYF. CDR3 DNA sequence: TGTGCCAGCAAAACAGGGGAAAGCACAGATACGCAGTATTTT.